This T cell receptor beta chain was recorded in a study of blood T cell repertoires in COVID-19. Profiling relied on immunoSEQ multiplex PCR, and the TCRdb table lists in-frame clones only, not all of them. The table has under 200,000 clones, approximately 91% seen once. Deletions cut 4 bases from V and 8 bases from J, with 11 bases between. From germline, CDR1 is SGHTA and CDR2 FQGNSA. CDR3 length: 13 amino acids. Specimen: peripheral blood. The clonotype comes from a man aged 18 to 30 with acute or convalescent COVID-19. The chain has TRBV7-2 and TRBJ1-4; no clear D gene. CDR3 amino acids: CASSSNRWEKLFF. Written as DNA, the CDR3 is TGTGCCAGCAGCTCCAACCGGTGGGAAAAACTGTTTTTT.